The rows below give T cell receptor beta chains drawn from one sample of a study of OX40 agonist ivuxolimab in advanced cancers. Sequenced by immunoSEQ multiplex PCR; TCRdb stores in-frame clones only, minus some. The sample records more than 60,000 clones, roughly nine tenths being singletons. The sequences come from CD4+ or CD8+ T cells sorted from blood, collected in a trial of the OX40 agonist ivuxolimab. The receptors here all came from an adult with an advanced solid tumor such as melanoma, head and neck, liver or kidney cancer. Each CDR3 is given with its conserved first and last residue. Fields, in order: clone size, D gene, J gene, V gene, CDR3 protein, CDR3 DNA. A D gene is named only where the DNA matches it firmly. Rows give clone size only sometimes, using once, few, many, or a class for an expanded clone.

clone_size: .
d_call: TRBD1
j_call: TRBJ1-5
v_call: TRBV5-6
cdr3_aa: CASSPSAAGGQPQHF
cdr3_nt: TGTGCCAGCAGTCCATCGGCGGCAGGGGGTCAGCCCCAGCATTTT

clone_size: .
d_call: TRBD1
j_call: TRBJ2-3
v_call: TRBV4-3
cdr3_aa: CASSRTGGTTDTQYF
cdr3_nt: TGCGCCAGCAGCCGGACAGGGGGCACCACAGATACGCAGTATTTT

clone_size: .
d_call: .
j_call: TRBJ2-1
v_call: TRBV4-2
cdr3_aa: CASSGTGSSYNEQFF
cdr3_nt: TGTGCCAGCAGCGGCACAGGGAGCTCCTACAATGAGCAGTTCTTC

clone_size: .
d_call: .
j_call: TRBJ2-2
v_call: TRBV9
cdr3_aa: CASSVEGGELFF
cdr3_nt: TGTGCCAGCAGCGTAGAGGGCGGGGAGCTGTTTTTT

clone_size: .
d_call: .
j_call: TRBJ2-7
v_call: TRBV30
cdr3_aa: CAWSVRAGAEQYF
cdr3_nt: TGTGCCTGGAGTGTACGGGCGGGGGCCGAGCAGTACTTC

clone_size: .
d_call: .
j_call: TRBJ1-2
v_call: TRBV30
cdr3_aa: CAWSVRGWIVF
cdr3_nt: TGTGCCTGGAGTGTTAGGGGTTGGATTGTCTTC

clone_size: few
d_call: TRBD1
j_call: TRBJ2-2
v_call: TRBV27
cdr3_aa: CASSPTGVSSGELFF
cdr3_nt: TGTGCCAGCAGCCCTACAGGGGTCTCTTCCGGGGAGCTGTTTTTT

clone_size: .
d_call: .
j_call: TRBJ2-5
v_call: TRBV2
cdr3_aa: CASSAERIRSAGTAGTQYF
cdr3_nt: TGTGCCAGCAGTGCAGAAAGGATACGTTCAGCGGGCACGGCGGGGACCCAGTACTTC

clone_size: .
d_call: .
j_call: TRBJ2-5
v_call: TRBV7-3
cdr3_aa: CASSLRSTQETQYF
cdr3_nt: TGTGCCAGCAGCTTACGGAGCACTCAAGAGACCCAGTACTTC

clone_size: .
d_call: TRBD2
j_call: TRBJ2-7
v_call: TRBV7-8
cdr3_aa: CASSLASVGASGSHEQYF
cdr3_nt: TGTGCCAGCAGCTTAGCGAGTGTAGGTGCTAGCGGGAGCCACGAGCAGTACTTC

clone_size: .
d_call: .
j_call: TRBJ1-3
v_call: TRBV9
cdr3_aa: CASSVGLDGVSGNTIYF
cdr3_nt: TGTGCCAGCAGCGTAGGGTTGGATGGGGTTTCTGGAAACACCATATATTTT

clone_size: .
d_call: TRBD2
j_call: TRBJ2-5
v_call: TRBV7-7
cdr3_aa: CASSFGLAGSRTQYF
cdr3_nt: TGTGCCAGCAGTTTTGGACTAGCGGGAAGTCGGACCCAGTACTTC

clone_size: .
d_call: .
j_call: TRBJ2-1
v_call: TRBV10-3
cdr3_aa: CAVRGLSYNEQFF
cdr3_nt: TGTGCCGTCAGGGGCCTTTCCTACAATGAGCAGTTCTTC

clone_size: .
d_call: TRBD1
j_call: TRBJ1-2
v_call: TRBV19
cdr3_aa: CASRTTGTGDYGYTF
cdr3_nt: TGTGCCAGTAGGACCACCGGGACAGGGGACTATGGCTACACCTTC

clone_size: .
d_call: .
j_call: TRBJ2-1
v_call: TRBV29-1
cdr3_aa: CSVGREVRRNEQFF
cdr3_nt: TGCAGCGTTGGCAGGGAGGTCAGAAGGAATGAGCAGTTCTTC

clone_size: .
d_call: .
j_call: TRBJ2-2
v_call: TRBV6-1
cdr3_aa: CASSELGVELFF
cdr3_nt: TGTGCCAGCAGTGAATTAGGGGTGGAGCTGTTTTTT

clone_size: .
d_call: TRBD1
j_call: TRBJ2-1
v_call: TRBV5-1
cdr3_aa: CASSFGQGAYNEQFF
cdr3_nt: TGCGCCAGCAGCTTCGGACAGGGTGCCTACAATGAGCAGTTCTTC

clone_size: once
d_call: TRBD1
j_call: TRBJ2-7
v_call: TRBV5-3
cdr3_aa: CARSLRQGRSYEQYF
cdr3_nt: TGTGCCAGAAGCTTAAGACAGGGAAGGAGCTACGAGCAGTACTTC

clone_size: .
d_call: .
j_call: TRBJ1-1
v_call: TRBV5-1
cdr3_aa: CASSFTGGAQTEAFF
cdr3_nt: TGCGCCAGCAGCTTTACGGGGGGCGCACAGACTGAAGCTTTCTTT

clone_size: once
d_call: .
j_call: TRBJ2-1
v_call: TRBV5-1
cdr3_aa: CASSLGGQATMTYNEQFF
cdr3_nt: TGCGCCAGCAGCTTGGGTGGGCAGGCGACTATGACCTACAATGAGCAGTTCTTC

clone_size: .
d_call: .
j_call: TRBJ1-1
v_call: TRBV19
cdr3_aa: CASSIGPGRVNTEAFF
cdr3_nt: TGTGCCAGTAGTATAGGGCCAGGGAGGGTGAACACTGAAGCTTTCTTT

clone_size: .
d_call: TRBD1
j_call: TRBJ1-4
v_call: TRBV4-1
cdr3_aa: CASSQGRQGVIREKLFF
cdr3_nt: TGCGCCAGCAGCCAGGGGAGACAGGGAGTAATTCGAGAAAAACTGTTTTTT

clone_size: .
d_call: .
j_call: TRBJ2-3
v_call: TRBV9
cdr3_aa: CASSVATGDTQYF
cdr3_nt: TGTGCCAGCAGCGTAGCTACCGGAGATACGCAGTATTTT

clone_size: .
d_call: TRBD1
j_call: TRBJ2-7
v_call: TRBV19
cdr3_aa: CASSTYRDRTYEQYF
cdr3_nt: TGTGCCAGTAGTACCTACCGGGACAGGACCTACGAGCAGTACTTC

clone_size: once
d_call: TRBD1
j_call: TRBJ2-1
v_call: TRBV19
cdr3_aa: CASSGTGLSYNEQFF
cdr3_nt: TGTGCCAGTAGTGGGACAGGGCTCTCCTACAATGAGCAGTTCTTC

clone_size: .
d_call: .
j_call: TRBJ2-1
v_call: TRBV7-2
cdr3_aa: CASRDYSYNEQFF
cdr3_nt: TGTGCCAGCAGGGATTACTCCTACAATGAGCAGTTCTTC

clone_size: .
d_call: .
j_call: TRBJ1-4
v_call: TRBV18
cdr3_aa: CASSPPYRVGEKLFF
cdr3_nt: TGTGCCAGCTCACCACCGTACAGGGTCGGAGAAAAACTGTTTTTT

clone_size: .
d_call: .
j_call: TRBJ2-2
v_call: TRBV5-1
cdr3_aa: CASSLDGTRNTGELFF
cdr3_nt: TGCGCCAGCAGCTTGGACGGGACAAGAAACACCGGGGAGCTGTTTTTT

clone_size: .
d_call: .
j_call: TRBJ2-7
v_call: TRBV6-1
cdr3_aa: CASSEAGPRYEQYF
cdr3_nt: TGTGCCAGCAGTGAAGCGGGACCGAGATACGAGCAGTACTTC

clone_size: few
d_call: TRBD2
j_call: TRBJ2-2
v_call: TRBV28
cdr3_aa: CAGASGAANTGELFF
cdr3_nt: TGTGCCGGGGCTAGCGGGGCCGCGAACACCGGGGAGCTGTTTTTT

clone_size: .
d_call: .
j_call: TRBJ1-2
v_call: TRBV4-1
cdr3_aa: CASSQGFAANYGYTF
cdr3_nt: TGCGCCAGCAGCCAAGGGTTTGCAGCTAACTATGGCTACACCTTC

clone_size: .
d_call: .
j_call: TRBJ2-1
v_call: TRBV10-3
cdr3_aa: CAITRDSYNEQFF
cdr3_nt: TGTGCCATCACGCGGGACTCCTACAATGAGCAGTTCTTC

clone_size: .
d_call: .
j_call: TRBJ1-2
v_call: TRBV11-2
cdr3_aa: CASSFLGGGYTF
cdr3_nt: TGTGCCAGCAGCTTTCTCGGGGGTGGCTACACCTTC

clone_size: .
d_call: .
j_call: TRBJ2-7
v_call: TRBV6-4
cdr3_aa: CASVKIRAYEQYF
cdr3_nt: TGTGCCAGCGTGAAAATACGGGCCTACGAGCAGTACTTC

clone_size: .
d_call: .
j_call: TRBJ2-7
v_call: TRBV18
cdr3_aa: CASSVPGQAYEQYF
cdr3_nt: TGTGCCAGCTCAGTACCGGGGCAGGCCTACGAGCAGTACTTC

clone_size: .
d_call: .
j_call: TRBJ1-1
v_call: TRBV19
cdr3_aa: CASSPGDRNTEAFF
cdr3_nt: TGTGCCAGTAGTCCGGGCGACAGGAACACTGAAGCTTTCTTT

clone_size: .
d_call: .
j_call: TRBJ2-1
v_call: TRBV5-4
cdr3_aa: CASSLGQTYNEQFF
cdr3_nt: TGTGCCAGCAGCTTGGGACAGACTTACAATGAGCAGTTCTTC

clone_size: once
d_call: TRBD2
j_call: TRBJ2-7
v_call: TRBV4-1
cdr3_aa: CASSPQTSFSGSGYEQYF
cdr3_nt: TGCGCCAGCAGCCCCCAGACATCTTTTAGCGGGAGCGGCTACGAGCAGTACTTC

clone_size: .
d_call: .
j_call: TRBJ1-2
v_call: TRBV19
cdr3_aa: CASSMVGGYTF
cdr3_nt: TGTGCCAGTAGTATGGTGGGTGGCTACACCTTC

clone_size: .
d_call: TRBD2
j_call: TRBJ2-3
v_call: TRBV28
cdr3_aa: CASSLPLGRGDTQYF
cdr3_nt: TGTGCCAGCAGTTTACCCCTCGGGAGGGGAGATACGCAGTATTTT

clone_size: .
d_call: .
j_call: TRBJ1-4
v_call: TRBV9
cdr3_aa: CASSAGAGVWEKLFF
cdr3_nt: TGTGCCAGCAGCGCAGGAGCGGGAGTGTGGGAAAAACTGTTTTTT

clone_size: .
d_call: TRBD2
j_call: TRBJ2-1
v_call: TRBV19
cdr3_aa: CASSIEGLAGGPRGNEQFF
cdr3_nt: TGTGCCAGTAGTATAGAAGGACTAGCGGGAGGGCCAAGGGGAAATGAGCAGTTCTTC

clone_size: .
d_call: .
j_call: TRBJ2-2
v_call: TRBV30
cdr3_aa: CAWSVRDAFRELFF
cdr3_nt: TGTGCCTGGAGTGTACGGGACGCCTTCAGGGAGCTGTTTTTT

clone_size: .
d_call: .
j_call: TRBJ2-3
v_call: TRBV5-1
cdr3_aa: CASSRDPVAEGTDTQYF
cdr3_nt: TGCGCCAGCAGCCGAGATCCGGTGGCGGAAGGCACAGATACGCAGTATTTT

clone_size: .
d_call: .
j_call: TRBJ1-5
v_call: TRBV19
cdr3_aa: CASSIVSPSNQPQHF
cdr3_nt: TGTGCCAGTAGTATAGTTTCCCCCAGCAATCAGCCCCAGCATTTT

clone_size: .
d_call: .
j_call: TRBJ1-2
v_call: TRBV7-9
cdr3_aa: CASSSEGSRANYGYTF
cdr3_nt: TGTGCCAGCAGCTCGGAGGGCTCCAGGGCGAACTATGGCTACACCTTC

clone_size: .
d_call: .
j_call: TRBJ1-4
v_call: TRBV12-2
cdr3_aa: CASRLGGPEKLFF
cdr3_nt: TGTGCAAGTCGCTTAGGTGGACCTGAAAAACTGTTTTTT

clone_size: .
d_call: .
j_call: TRBJ2-3
v_call: TRBV5-6
cdr3_aa: CASSLWQGTDTQYF
cdr3_nt: TGTGCCAGCAGCTTGTGGCAGGGCACAGATACGCAGTATTTT

clone_size: .
d_call: TRBD1
j_call: TRBJ1-2
v_call: TRBV7-2
cdr3_aa: CASRDRGLRGYGYTF
cdr3_nt: TGTGCCAGCAGGGACAGGGGCCTCCGCGGCTATGGCTACACCTTC

clone_size: .
d_call: .
j_call: TRBJ2-1
v_call: TRBV28
cdr3_aa: CASSLIQAGRGGEQFF
cdr3_nt: TGTGCCAGCAGTTTAATTCAGGCAGGGAGAGGCGGTGAGCAGTTCTTC

clone_size: .
d_call: .
j_call: TRBJ2-7
v_call: TRBV15
cdr3_aa: CATSRDNRASYEQYF
cdr3_nt: TGTGCCACCAGCAGAGATAATAGGGCGAGTTACGAGCAGTACTTC

clone_size: .
d_call: .
j_call: TRBJ2-7
v_call: TRBV4-1
cdr3_aa: CASSQQVTLDEQYF
cdr3_nt: TGCGCCAGCAGCCAACAGGTAACTCTTGACGAGCAGTACTTC

clone_size: .
d_call: .
j_call: TRBJ2-1
v_call: TRBV2
cdr3_aa: CASTPRAGEQFF
cdr3_nt: TGTGCCAGCACCCCGAGGGCCGGTGAGCAGTTCTTC

clone_size: .
d_call: .
j_call: TRBJ2-3
v_call: TRBV5-1
cdr3_aa: CASSLARVRVPDTQYF
cdr3_nt: TGCGCCAGCAGCTTGGCCCGAGTCAGGGTGCCAGATACGCAGTATTTT

clone_size: .
d_call: .
j_call: TRBJ1-5
v_call: TRBV28
cdr3_aa: CASSLYKGSNQPQHF
cdr3_nt: TGTGCCAGCAGTTTATATAAGGGGAGCAATCAGCCCCAGCATTTT